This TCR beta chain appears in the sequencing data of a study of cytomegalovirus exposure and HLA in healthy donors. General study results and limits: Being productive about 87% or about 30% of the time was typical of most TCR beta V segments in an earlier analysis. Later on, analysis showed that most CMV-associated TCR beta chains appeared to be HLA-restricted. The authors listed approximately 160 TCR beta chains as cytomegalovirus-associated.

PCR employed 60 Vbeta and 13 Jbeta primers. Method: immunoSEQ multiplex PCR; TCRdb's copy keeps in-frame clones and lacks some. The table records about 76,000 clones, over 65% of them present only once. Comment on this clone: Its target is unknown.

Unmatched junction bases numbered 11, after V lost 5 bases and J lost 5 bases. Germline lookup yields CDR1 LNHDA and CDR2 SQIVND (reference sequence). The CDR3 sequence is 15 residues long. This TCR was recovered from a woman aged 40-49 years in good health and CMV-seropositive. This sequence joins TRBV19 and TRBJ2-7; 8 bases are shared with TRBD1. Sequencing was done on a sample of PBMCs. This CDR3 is CASSASGGLSNEQYF. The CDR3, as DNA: TGTGCCAGTAGTGCCTCAGGGGGCTTATCAAACGAGCAGTACTTC.